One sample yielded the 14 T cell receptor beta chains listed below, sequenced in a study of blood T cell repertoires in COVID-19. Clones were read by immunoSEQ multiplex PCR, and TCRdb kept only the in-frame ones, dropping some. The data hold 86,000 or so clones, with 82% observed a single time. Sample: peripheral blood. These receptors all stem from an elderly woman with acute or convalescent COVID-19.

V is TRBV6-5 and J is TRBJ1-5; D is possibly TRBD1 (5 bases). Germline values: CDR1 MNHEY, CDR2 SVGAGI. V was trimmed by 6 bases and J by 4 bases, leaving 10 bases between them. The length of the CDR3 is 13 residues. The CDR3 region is CASRQDGNQPQHF. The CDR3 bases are TGTGCCAGCAGACAGGACGGAAATCAGCCCCAGCATTTT.

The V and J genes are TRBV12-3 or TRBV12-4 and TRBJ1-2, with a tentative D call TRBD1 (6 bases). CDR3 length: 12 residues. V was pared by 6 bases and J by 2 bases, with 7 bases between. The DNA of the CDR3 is TGTGCCAGCAGGGACAGAAACTATGGCTACACCTTC. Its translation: CASRDRNYGYTF.

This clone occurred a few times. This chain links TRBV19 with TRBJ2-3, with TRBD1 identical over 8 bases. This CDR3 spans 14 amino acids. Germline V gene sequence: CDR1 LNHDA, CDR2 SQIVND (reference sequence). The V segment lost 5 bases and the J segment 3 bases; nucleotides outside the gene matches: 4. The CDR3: CASSDRGATDTQYF. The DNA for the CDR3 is TGTGCCAGTAGTGACAGGGGAGCAACAGATACGCAGTATTTT.

CDR3 sequence (DNA): TGCGCCAGCAGCCGGGGGGGCGCTAATGAAAAACTGTTTTTT. This sequence encodes CASSRGGANEKLFF. The V call is TRBV5-1, the J call TRBJ1-4; tentative D call: TRBD1 (6 bases). The CDR3 is 14 amino acids. Germline V gene data show CDR1 as SGHRS and CDR2 as YFSETQ. Between the trimmed V and J ends, which lost 4 bases and 3 bases, there was a span of 10 bases.

The CDR3 bases are TGTGCCAGCAGTTTGAGGGGGCGCGCTGAAGCTTTCTTT. Translation: CASSLRGRAEAFF. The chain recombines TRBV28 with TRBJ1-1; 7 bases match TRBD1. V was clipped by 3 bases and J by 6 bases; unmatched bases: 4. Germline V gives CDR1 MDHEN, CDR2 SYDVKM. The CDR3 runs to 13 residues.

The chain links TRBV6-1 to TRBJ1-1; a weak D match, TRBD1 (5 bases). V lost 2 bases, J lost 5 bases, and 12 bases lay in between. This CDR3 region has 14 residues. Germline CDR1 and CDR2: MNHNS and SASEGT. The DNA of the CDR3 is TGTGCCAGCAGTGAACAGGGTTGGTTAACTGAAGCTTTCTTT. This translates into CASSEQGWLTEAFF.

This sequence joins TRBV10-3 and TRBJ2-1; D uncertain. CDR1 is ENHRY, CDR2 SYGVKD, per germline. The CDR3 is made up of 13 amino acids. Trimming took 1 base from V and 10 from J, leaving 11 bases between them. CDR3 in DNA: TGTGCCATCAGTGAGTGGAGTAGTTCAGAGCAGTTCTTC. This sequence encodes CAISEWSSSEQFF.

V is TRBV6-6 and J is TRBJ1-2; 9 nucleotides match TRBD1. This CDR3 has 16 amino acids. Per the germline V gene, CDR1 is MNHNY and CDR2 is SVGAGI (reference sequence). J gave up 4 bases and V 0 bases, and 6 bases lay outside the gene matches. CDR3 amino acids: CASSYSGQGSPYGYTF. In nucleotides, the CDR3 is TGTGCCAGCAGTTACTCAGGACAGGGGTCTCCCTATGGCTACACCTTC.

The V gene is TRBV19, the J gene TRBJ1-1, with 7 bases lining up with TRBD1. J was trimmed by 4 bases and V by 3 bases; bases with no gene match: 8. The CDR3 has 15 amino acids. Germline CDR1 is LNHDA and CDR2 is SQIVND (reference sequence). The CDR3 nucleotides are TGTGCCAGTAGTATCCTACAGGGGACCTTCACTGAAGCTTTCTTT. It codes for CASSILQGTFTEAFF.

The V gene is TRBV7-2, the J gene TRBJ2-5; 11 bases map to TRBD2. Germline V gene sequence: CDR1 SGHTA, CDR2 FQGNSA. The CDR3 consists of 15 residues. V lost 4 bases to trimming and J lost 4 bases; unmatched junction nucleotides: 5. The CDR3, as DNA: TGTGCCAGCAGCTCCCGCACTAGCGGGGGAGAGACCCAGTACTTC. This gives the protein CASSSRTSGGETQYF.

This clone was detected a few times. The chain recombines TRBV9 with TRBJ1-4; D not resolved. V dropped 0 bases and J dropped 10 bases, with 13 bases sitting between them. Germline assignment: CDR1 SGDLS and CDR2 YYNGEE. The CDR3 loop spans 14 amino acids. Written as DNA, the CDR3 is TGTGCCAGCAGCGTAGGAGGGCGCGGTCCAAAACTGTTTTTT. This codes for CASSVGGRGPKLFF.

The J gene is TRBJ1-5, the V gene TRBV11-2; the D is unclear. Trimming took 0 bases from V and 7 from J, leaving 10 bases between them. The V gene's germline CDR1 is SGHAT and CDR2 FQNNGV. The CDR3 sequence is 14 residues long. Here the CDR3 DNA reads TGTGCCAGCAGCTTAGAACATTCATCACAGCCCCAGCATTTT. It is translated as CASSLEHSSQPQHF.

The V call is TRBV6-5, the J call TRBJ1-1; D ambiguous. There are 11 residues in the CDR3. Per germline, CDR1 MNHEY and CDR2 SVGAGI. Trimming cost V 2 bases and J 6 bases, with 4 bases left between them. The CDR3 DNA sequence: TGTGCCAGCAGTTACGGCCCTGAAGCTTTCTTT. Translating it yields CASSYGPEAFF.

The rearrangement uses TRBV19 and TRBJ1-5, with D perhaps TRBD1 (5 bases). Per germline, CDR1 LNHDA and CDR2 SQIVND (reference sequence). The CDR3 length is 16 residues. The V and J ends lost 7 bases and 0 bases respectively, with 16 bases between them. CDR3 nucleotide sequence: TGTGCCAGTACCCCAGTCCAGGGCCATAGCAATCAGCCCCAGCATTTT. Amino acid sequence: CASTPVQGHSNQPQHF.